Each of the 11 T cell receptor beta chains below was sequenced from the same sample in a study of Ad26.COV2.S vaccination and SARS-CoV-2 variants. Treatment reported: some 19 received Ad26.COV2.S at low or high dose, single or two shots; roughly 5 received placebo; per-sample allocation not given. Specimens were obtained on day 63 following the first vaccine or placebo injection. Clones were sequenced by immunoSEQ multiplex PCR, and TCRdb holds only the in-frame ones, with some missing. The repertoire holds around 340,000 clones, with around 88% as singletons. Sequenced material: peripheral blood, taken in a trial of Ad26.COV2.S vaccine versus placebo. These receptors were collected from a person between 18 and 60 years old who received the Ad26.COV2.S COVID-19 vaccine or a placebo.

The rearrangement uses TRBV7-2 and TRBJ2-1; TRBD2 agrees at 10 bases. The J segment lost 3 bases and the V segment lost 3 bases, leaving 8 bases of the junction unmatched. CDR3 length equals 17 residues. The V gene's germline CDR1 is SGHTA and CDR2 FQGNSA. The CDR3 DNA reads TGTGCCAGCAGCTTCTCACTAGCGGGAATCGGCTACAATGAGCAGTTCTTC. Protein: CASSFSLAGIGYNEQFF.

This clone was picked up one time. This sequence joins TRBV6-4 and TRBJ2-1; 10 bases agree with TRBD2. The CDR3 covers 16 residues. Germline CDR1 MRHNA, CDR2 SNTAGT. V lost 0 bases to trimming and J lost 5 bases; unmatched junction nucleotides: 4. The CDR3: CASSDSAAGGNNEQFF. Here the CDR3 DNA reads TGTGCCAGCAGTGACTCCGCAGCGGGAGGGAACAATGAGCAGTTCTTC.

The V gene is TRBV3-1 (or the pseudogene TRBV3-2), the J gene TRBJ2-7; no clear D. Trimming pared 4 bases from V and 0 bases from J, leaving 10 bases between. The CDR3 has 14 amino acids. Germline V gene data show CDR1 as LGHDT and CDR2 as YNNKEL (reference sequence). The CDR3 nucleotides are TGTGCCAGCAGCCCCCCCCAAAGCTCCTACGAGCAGTACTTC. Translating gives CASSPPQSSYEQYF.

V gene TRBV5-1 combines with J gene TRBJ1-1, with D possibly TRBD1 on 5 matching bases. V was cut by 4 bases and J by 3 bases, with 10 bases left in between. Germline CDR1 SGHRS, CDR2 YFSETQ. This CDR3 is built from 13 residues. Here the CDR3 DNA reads TGCGCCAGCAGCCAAACGGGGGACACTGAAGCTTTCTTT. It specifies CASSQTGDTEAFF.

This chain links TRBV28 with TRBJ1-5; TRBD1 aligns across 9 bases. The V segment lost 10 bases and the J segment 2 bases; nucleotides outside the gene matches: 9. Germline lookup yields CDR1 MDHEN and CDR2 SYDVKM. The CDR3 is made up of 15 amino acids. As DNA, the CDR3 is TGTGCCACCCGAACAGGGGGCGTAGGCAATCAGCCCCAGCATTTT. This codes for CATRTGGVGNQPQHF.

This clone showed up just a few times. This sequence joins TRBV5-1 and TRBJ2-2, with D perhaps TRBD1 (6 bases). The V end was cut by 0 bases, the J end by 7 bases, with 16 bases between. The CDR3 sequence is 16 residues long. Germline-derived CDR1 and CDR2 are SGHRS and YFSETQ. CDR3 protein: CASSLAAQGYSGELFF. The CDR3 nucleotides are TGCGCCAGCAGCTTGGCTGCACAGGGTTACAGCGGGGAGCTGTTTTTT.

Here the CDR3 DNA reads TGTGCCAGTAGCCGAAGGGGTACCGGGTCCTCCTACGAGCAGTACTTC. This encodes CASSRRGTGSSYEQYF. This chain links TRBV19 with TRBJ2-7; a possible D gene is TRBD1 (5 bases). The CDR3 length is 16 residues. CDR1 and CDR2 (germline): LNHDA, SQIVND (reference sequence). V lost 6 bases and J lost 0, with 18 bases in between.

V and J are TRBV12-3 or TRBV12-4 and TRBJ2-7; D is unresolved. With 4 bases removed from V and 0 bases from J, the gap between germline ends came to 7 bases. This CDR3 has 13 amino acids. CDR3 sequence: CASSSFSSYEQYF. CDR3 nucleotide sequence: TGTGCCAGCAGTTCCTTCAGCTCCTACGAGCAGTACTTC.

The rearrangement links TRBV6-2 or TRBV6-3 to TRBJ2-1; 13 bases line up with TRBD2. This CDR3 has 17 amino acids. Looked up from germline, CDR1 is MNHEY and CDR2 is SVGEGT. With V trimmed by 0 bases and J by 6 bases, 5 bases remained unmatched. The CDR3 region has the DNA TGTGCCAGCAGTTACTCAACCGGGACTAGCGGGATCAATGAGCAGTTCTTC. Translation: CASSYSTGTSGINEQFF.

CDR3 sequence: CASSRGRGTPEQYF. CDR3 nucleotide sequence: TGTGCCAGCAGCCGGGGCCGCGGGACCCCCGAGCAGTACTTC. The genes are TRBV27 and TRBJ2-7, with D perhaps TRBD2 (6 bases). The V gene's germline CDR1 is MNHEY and CDR2 SMNVEV (reference sequence). This CDR3 has 14 amino acids. V lost 6 bases to trimming and J lost 6 bases, with 18 bases between them.

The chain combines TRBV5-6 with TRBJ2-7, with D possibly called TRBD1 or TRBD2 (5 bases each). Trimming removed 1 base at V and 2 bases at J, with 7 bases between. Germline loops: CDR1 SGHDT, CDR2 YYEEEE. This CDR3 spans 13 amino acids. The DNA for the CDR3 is TGTGCCAGCAGCTTGCGAGGGGCCTACGAGCAGTACTTC. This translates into CASSLRGAYEQYF.